The clone carrying this T cell receptor (beta chain) occurred many times. Its target is unknown. Full-length variable regions came from constant-region reverse primers plus semi-nested Nested Universal Primer A PCR. TCRdb re-called the 5' RACE reads with MiXCR, one entry per CDR3 protein. This sample yields 35,000 to 50,000 distinct CDR3 sequences, of which 20% to 25% are seen a single time; over 3.5% belongs to the top ten. Study-wide points: Tumor Tregs overlapped most with tumor, then blood, naive CD4+ cells. Tumor memory CD4+ T cell TCR gene usage clustered with blood and lymph node memory CD4+ cells and lymph node naive CD4+ cells.

Cells sorted as Tregs were CD4+, CD25+ and CD127-/low. Trimming shortened V by 0 bases and J by 4 bases, and 17 bases separated the two germline ends. Germline assignment: CDR1 DFQATT and CDR2 SNEGSKA (reference sequence). This CDR3 region has 16 residues. The sample was Tregs sorted from blood. V gene TRBV20-1 combines with J gene TRBJ2-3; D may be TRBD1 (5 bases). The clonotype originates from a female donor with breast cancer. CDR3 loop: CSARDSGLGVADTQYF. CDR3 coding DNA: TGCAGTGCTAGAGATTCGGGTCTAGGGGTGGCAGATACGCAGTATTTT.